These 3 T cell receptor beta chains came from one sample sequenced in a study of CD8+ T cells in alopecia areata. Treatment specified: oral pan-JAK inhibitor, 5-10 mg twice daily. Reverse transcription of extracted RNA yielded cDNA, which provided the sequencing template. Produced via immunoSEQ multiplex PCR; TCRdb's table is partial and in-frame only. The repertoire holds about 250,000 clones, with roughly 60% as singletons. This sample comprised CD4+ T cells sorted from blood, obtained at approximately week 52, from a patient treated with tofacitinib. The receptor set was obtained from a human donor with alopecia areata.

The V call is TRBV5-1, the J call TRBJ2-7; 10 nucleotides agree with TRBD1. The V and J ends lost 2 bases and 2 bases, in that order; junction bases with no gene match: 7. The CDR3 is made up of 16 amino acids. Germline assignment: CDR1 SGHRS and CDR2 YFSETQ. The CDR3 here is CASSLSWDRGTYEQYF. The DNA for the CDR3 is TGCGCCAGCAGCTTATCATGGGACAGGGGCACCTACGAGCAGTACTTC.

This sequence joins TRBV9 and TRBJ2-2, with TRBD1 matching over 10 bases. Germline CDR1 and CDR2: SGDLS and YYNGEE. Trimming at V came to 4 bases and at J to 4 bases, leaving 7 bases not matched to a gene. The CDR3 covers 16 residues. CDR3 sequence (DNA): TGTGCCAGCAGCCACCGACAGGGGGCGCTCACCGGGGAGCTGTTTTTT. It specifies CASSHRQGALTGELFF.

The chain employs TRBV6-5 and TRBJ2-3; D possibly uses TRBD1 or TRBD2 (5 bases each). The germline gives CDR1 MNHEY, CDR2 SVGAGI. The CDR3 sequence is 15 residues long. Trimming cost V 6 bases and J 0 bases, with 13 bases left between them. CDR3 sequence reads: CASRRVGESTDTQYF. CDR3 DNA: TGTGCCAGCAGGCGAGTGGGGGAGAGCACAGATACGCAGTATTTT.